A selection of T cell receptor beta chains follows, all from one sample in a study of Graves' ophthalmopathy and Graves' hyperthyroidism. MiXCR was run by TCRdb on the multiplex PCR reads, yielding one entry per CDR3 protein. This sample has hundreds of thousands of distinct CDR3 sequences, with about 24% found just once. The sequencing sample was made of peripheral blood. These receptor sequences come from a young woman with stable Graves' hyperthyroidism. Some clones in this sample may be carry-over from other donors' samples. The CDR3 runs from the conserved cysteine through the conserved F or W. Each record gives: clone size, V gene, J gene, CDR3 length, D gene, CDR3 DNA, CDR3 protein. The D gene is left open where the match is weak. Size is omitted from some rows. Given values are once, few, many or a class for expanded clones.

clone size: many; V gene: TRBV15; J gene: TRBJ1-5; CDR3 length: 21; D gene: -; CDR3 DNA: TGTGCCACCAGCAGAGATGAATGGATGTCCTCAAAAGAACATAGCAATCAGCCCCAGCATTTT; CDR3 protein: CATSRDEWMSSKEHSNQPQHF
clone size: many; V gene: TRBV2; J gene: TRBJ2-5; CDR3 length: 13; D gene: -; CDR3 DNA: TGTGCCAGCAGTGAAGAAAGGGGGGAGACCCAGTACTTC; CDR3 protein: CASSEERGETQYF
clone size: -; V gene: TRBV12-3/TRBV12-4; J gene: TRBJ1-2; CDR3 length: 13; D gene: -; CDR3 DNA: TGTGCCAGCAGTCGGACAGCGCCCTTTGACTACACCTTC; CDR3 protein: CASSRTAPFDYTF
clone size: -; V gene: TRBV24-1; J gene: TRBJ1-1; CDR3 length: 13; D gene: -; CDR3 DNA: TGTGCCACCAGTGTTGGGGGTAACACTGAAGCTTTCTTT; CDR3 protein: CATSVGGNTEAFF
clone size: -; V gene: TRBV29-1; J gene: TRBJ2-7; CDR3 length: 13; D gene: -; CDR3 DNA: TGCAGCGTAAGACACCTTGCTACCTACGAGCAGTACTTC; CDR3 protein: CSVRHLATYEQYF
clone size: many; V gene: TRBV28; J gene: TRBJ1-1; CDR3 length: 15; D gene: TRBD1; CDR3 DNA: TGTGCCAGCAAAGGACAGGCCAATGAGAACACTGAAGCTTTCTTT; CDR3 protein: CASKGQANENTEAFF
clone size: few; V gene: TRBV6-5; J gene: TRBJ1-2; CDR3 length: 14; D gene: -; CDR3 DNA: TGTGCCAGCAGTTACTCCGGTCCATCCGGTGGCTACACCTTC; CDR3 protein: CASSYSGPSGGYTF
clone size: many; V gene: TRBV10-3; J gene: TRBJ2-7; CDR3 length: 15; D gene: -; CDR3 DNA: TGTGCCATCAGTGAGTCGATCGGTCAGTCCTACGAGCAGTACTTC; CDR3 protein: CAISESIGQSYEQYF
clone size: many; V gene: TRBV5-1; J gene: TRBJ2-5; CDR3 length: 11; D gene: -; CDR3 DNA: TGCGCCAGCAGCTTTATGGAGACCCAGTACTTC; CDR3 protein: CASSFMETQYF
clone size: few; V gene: TRBV5-1; J gene: TRBJ1-5; CDR3 length: 15; D gene: -; CDR3 DNA: TGCGCCAGCAGCCCGACCGTGGGGGATAGGCAGCCCCAGCATTTT; CDR3 protein: CASSPTVGDRQPQHF
clone size: -; V gene: TRBV4-1; J gene: TRBJ2-4; CDR3 length: 20; D gene: TRBD1; CDR3 DNA: TGCGCCAGCAGCCAAGATAGGACAGGGGCGTCTAGTCGAGCCAAAAACATTCAGTACTTC; CDR3 protein: CASSQDRTGASSRAKNIQYF
clone size: many; V gene: TRBV11-2; J gene: TRBJ2-7; CDR3 length: 14; D gene: -; CDR3 DNA: TGTGCCAGCAGCTTAGGGGCAGGGGTTAACGAGCAGTACTTC; CDR3 protein: CASSLGAGVNEQYF
clone size: -; V gene: TRBV12-3/TRBV12-4; J gene: TRBJ1-1; CDR3 length: 13; D gene: -; CDR3 DNA: TGTGCCAGCAGTTTAAGGACGATCACTGAAGCTTTCTTT; CDR3 protein: CASSLRTITEAFF
clone size: many; V gene: TRBV20-1; J gene: TRBJ2-7; CDR3 length: 13; D gene: -; CDR3 DNA: TGCAGTGCTAGAGCTCGCTACTCCTACGAGCAGTACTTC; CDR3 protein: CSARARYSYEQYF
clone size: many; V gene: TRBV5-6; J gene: TRBJ1-2; CDR3 length: 15; D gene: -; CDR3 DNA: TGTGCCAGCAGCTTGGGTCGATGGGACGGCTATGGCTACACCTTC; CDR3 protein: CASSLGRWDGYGYTF
clone size: many; V gene: TRBV29-1; J gene: TRBJ2-7; CDR3 length: 14; D gene: TRBD2; CDR3 DNA: TGCAGCGTTGAAGACAGGCGGGAGAGGTACGAGCAGTACTTC; CDR3 protein: CSVEDRRERYEQYF
clone size: few; V gene: TRBV12-3/TRBV12-4; J gene: TRBJ2-6; CDR3 length: 16; D gene: -; CDR3 DNA: TGTGCCAGCAGTTTAGAGTGGGGTACTGGGGCCAACGTCCTGACTTTC; CDR3 protein: CASSLEWGTGANVLTF
clone size: -; V gene: TRBV6-1; J gene: TRBJ1-1; CDR3 length: 11; D gene: TRBD1; CDR3 DNA: TGTGCCAGCAAAGGCGGGACAGGGTTTTTCTTT; CDR3 protein: CASKGGTGFFF
clone size: -; V gene: TRBV19; J gene: TRBJ1-2; CDR3 length: 12; D gene: -; CDR3 DNA: TGTGCCAGTAGTACGGGGGAGACGGAACGTACCTTC; CDR3 protein: CASSTGETERTF
clone size: many; V gene: TRBV29-1; J gene: TRBJ2-5; CDR3 length: 13; D gene: TRBD1; CDR3 DNA: TGCAGCGTATGGGACAGGGGGCGAGAGACCCAGTACTTC; CDR3 protein: CSVWDRGRETQYF
clone size: many; V gene: TRBV5-1; J gene: TRBJ2-5; CDR3 length: 14; D gene: -; CDR3 DNA: TGCGCCAGCAGCTTGTTTGCAGGGCAGGAGACCCAGTACTTC; CDR3 protein: CASSLFAGQETQYF
clone size: many; V gene: TRBV20-1; J gene: TRBJ2-5; CDR3 length: 15; D gene: TRBD1; CDR3 DNA: TGCAGTGCTAGAGCCTTACAGGGGGCTTTGGAGACCCAGTACTTC; CDR3 protein: CSARALQGALETQYF
clone size: many; V gene: TRBV7-3; J gene: TRBJ1-1; CDR3 length: 16; D gene: -; CDR3 DNA: TGTGCCAGCAGCCTAGGACCGCGAGGGGTTTGGGCTGAAGCTTTCTTT; CDR3 protein: CASSLGPRGVWAEAFF
clone size: many; V gene: TRBV2; J gene: TRBJ1-5; CDR3 length: 16; D gene: TRBD1; CDR3 DNA: TGTGCCAGCAGTGACGACAGGGGGCTGGTGGTGCAGCCCCAGCATTTT; CDR3 protein: CASSDDRGLVVQPQHF
clone size: many; V gene: TRBV12-3/TRBV12-4; J gene: TRBJ1-6; CDR3 length: 15; D gene: TRBD1; CDR3 DNA: TGTGCCAGCAGTAAAGGGACAGGAGATAATTCACCCCTCCACTTT; CDR3 protein: CASSKGTGDNSPLHF
clone size: few; V gene: TRBV29-1; J gene: TRBJ2-4; CDR3 length: 12; D gene: TRBD1; CDR3 DNA: TGCAGCGTTGAGGAAGGACAGGGGAGTCTATACTTC; CDR3 protein: CSVEEGQGSLYF
clone size: few; V gene: TRBV20-1; J gene: TRBJ1-2; CDR3 length: 11; D gene: -; CDR3 DNA: TGCAGTGCGGAGTCCATGGGTGGCTACACCTTC; CDR3 protein: CSAESMGGYTF
clone size: many; V gene: TRBV7-2; J gene: TRBJ2-7; CDR3 length: 15; D gene: -; CDR3 DNA: TGTGCCAGCAGCTTACTTTCCGGGGTCTCCTACGAGCAGTACTTC; CDR3 protein: CASSLLSGVSYEQYF
clone size: many; V gene: TRBV12-5; J gene: TRBJ1-6; CDR3 length: 14; D gene: -; CDR3 DNA: TGTGCTAGTGGTCCACCGGGTCGCAATTCACCCCTCCACTTT; CDR3 protein: CASGPPGRNSPLHF
clone size: once; V gene: TRBV12-3/TRBV12-4; J gene: TRBJ1-1; CDR3 length: 14; D gene: -; CDR3 DNA: TGTGCCAGCAGTTTCTGGGGAGAGAGAACTGAAGCTTTCTTT; CDR3 protein: CASSFWGERTEAFF
clone size: many; V gene: TRBV11-1; J gene: TRBJ1-2; CDR3 length: 18; D gene: TRBD1; CDR3 DNA: TGTGCCAGCAGCTTTACGGCCGGGACAGGGATATTCGGCTATGGCTACACCTTC; CDR3 protein: CASSFTAGTGIFGYGYTF